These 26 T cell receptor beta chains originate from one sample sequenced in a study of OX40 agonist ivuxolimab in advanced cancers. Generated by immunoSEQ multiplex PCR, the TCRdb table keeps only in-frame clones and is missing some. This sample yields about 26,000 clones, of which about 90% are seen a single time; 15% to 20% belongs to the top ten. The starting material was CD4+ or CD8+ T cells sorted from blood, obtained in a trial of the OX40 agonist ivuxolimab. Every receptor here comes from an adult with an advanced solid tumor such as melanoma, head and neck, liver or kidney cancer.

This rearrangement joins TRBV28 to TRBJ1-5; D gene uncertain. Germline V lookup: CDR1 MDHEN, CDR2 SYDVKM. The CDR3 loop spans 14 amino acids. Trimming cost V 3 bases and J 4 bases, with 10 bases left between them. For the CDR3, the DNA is TGTGCCAGCAGTTTCCCGGTTCAAAATCAGCCCCAGCATTTT. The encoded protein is CASSFPVQNQPQHF.

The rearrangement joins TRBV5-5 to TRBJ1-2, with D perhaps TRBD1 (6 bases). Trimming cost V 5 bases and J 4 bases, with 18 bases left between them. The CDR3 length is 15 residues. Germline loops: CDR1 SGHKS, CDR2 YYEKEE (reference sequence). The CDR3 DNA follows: TGTGCCAGCAGGCCGGTTCAAGGGGGTGGCTATGGCTACACCTTC. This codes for CASRPVQGGGYGYTF. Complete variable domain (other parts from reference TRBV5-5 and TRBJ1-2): DAGVTQSPTHLIKTRGQQVTLRCSPISGHKSVSWYQQVLGQGPQFIFQYYEKEERGRGNFPDRFSARQFPNYSSELNVNALLLGDSALYLCASRPVQGGGYGYTFGSGTRLTVV.

The DNA of the CDR3 is TGTGCCAGCAGTGGATGGGACAGGGTTGACGAGCAGTACTTC. Protein: CASSGWDRVDEQYF. This chain uses TRBV7-9 with TRBJ2-7, with 9 bases lining up with TRBD1. V was clipped by 6 bases and J by 5 bases; unmatched bases: 8. Germline V CDR1 and CDR2: SEHNR, FQNEAQ (reference sequence). The length of the CDR3 is 14 residues.

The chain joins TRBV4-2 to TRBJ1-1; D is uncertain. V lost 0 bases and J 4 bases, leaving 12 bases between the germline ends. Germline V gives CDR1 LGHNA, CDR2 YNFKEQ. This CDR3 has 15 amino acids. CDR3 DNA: TGTGCCAGCAGCCAAGATGGGTCTAGTCCCACTGAAGCTTTCTTT. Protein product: CASSQDGSSPTEAFF.

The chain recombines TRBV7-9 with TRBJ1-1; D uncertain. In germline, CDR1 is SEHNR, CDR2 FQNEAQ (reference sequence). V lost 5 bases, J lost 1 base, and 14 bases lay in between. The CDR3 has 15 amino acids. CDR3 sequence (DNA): TGTGCCAGCAGCCCTAGCGGGAAGGGGAACACTGAAGCTTTCTTT. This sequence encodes CASSPSGKGNTEAFF.

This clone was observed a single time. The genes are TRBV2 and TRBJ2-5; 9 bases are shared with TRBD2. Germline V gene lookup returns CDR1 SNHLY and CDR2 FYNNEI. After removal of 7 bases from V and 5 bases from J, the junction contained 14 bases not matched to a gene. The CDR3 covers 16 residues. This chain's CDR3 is CASKGLAGEKLETQYF. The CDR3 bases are TGTGCCAGCAAGGGTTTAGCGGGAGAAAAGTTGGAGACCCAGTACTTC.

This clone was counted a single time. This CDR3 reads CASSITGQSYEQYF. Here the CDR3 DNA reads TGTGCCAGTAGTATTACGGGACAGTCCTACGAGCAGTACTTC. The chain combines TRBV19 with TRBJ2-7, with 7 bases lining up with TRBD1. Trimming cost V 3 bases and J 1 base; bases outside gene matches: 3. Germline values: CDR1 LNHDA, CDR2 SQIVND (reference sequence). This CDR3 region has 14 residues. Based on the CDR3 plus reference TRBV19 and TRBJ2-7, the full variable domain is DGGITQSPKYLFRKEGQNVTLSCEQNLNHDAMYWYRQDPGQGLRLIYYSQIVNDFQKGDIAEGYSVSREKKESFPLTVTSAQKNPTAFYLCASSITGQSYEQYFGPGTRLTVT.

In DNA form, the CDR3 reads TGTGCCAGCAGGGATAGGACACAAAACTCGTACGAGCAGTACTTC. Its translation: CASRDRTQNSYEQYF. The J gene is TRBJ2-7, the V gene TRBV2; TRBD1 is a possible D gene (5 bases). CDR1 is SNHLY and CDR2 is FYNNEI in the germline V gene. CDR3 length: 15 amino acids. Trimming stripped 6 bases from V and 4 bases from J, with 19 bases between.

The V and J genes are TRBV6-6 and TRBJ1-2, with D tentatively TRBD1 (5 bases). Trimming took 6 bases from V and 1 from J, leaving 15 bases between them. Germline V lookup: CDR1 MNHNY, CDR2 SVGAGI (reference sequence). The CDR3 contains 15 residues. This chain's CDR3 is CASRGPSFYNYGYTF. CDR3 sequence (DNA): TGTGCCAGCAGGGGGCCGTCTTTCTATAACTATGGCTACACCTTC.

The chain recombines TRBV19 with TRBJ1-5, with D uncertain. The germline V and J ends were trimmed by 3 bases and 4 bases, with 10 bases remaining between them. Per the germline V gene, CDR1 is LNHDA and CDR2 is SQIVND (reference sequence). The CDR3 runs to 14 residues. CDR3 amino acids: CASSMGTDNQPQHF. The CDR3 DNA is TGTGCCAGTAGTATGGGAACAGATAATCAGCCCCAGCATTTT.

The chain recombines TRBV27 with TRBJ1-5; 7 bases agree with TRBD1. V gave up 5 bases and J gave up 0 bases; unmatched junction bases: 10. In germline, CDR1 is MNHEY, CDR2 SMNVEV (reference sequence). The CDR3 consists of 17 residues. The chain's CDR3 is CASSPRTGRYSNQPQHF. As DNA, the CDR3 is TGTGCCAGCAGTCCAAGGACAGGTAGATATAGCAATCAGCCCCAGCATTTT.

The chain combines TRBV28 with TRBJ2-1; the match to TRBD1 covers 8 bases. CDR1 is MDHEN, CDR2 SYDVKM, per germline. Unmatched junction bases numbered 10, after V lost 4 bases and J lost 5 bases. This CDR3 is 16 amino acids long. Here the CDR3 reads CASSSPLDRGHNEQFF. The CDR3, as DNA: TGTGCCAGCAGTTCGCCCTTAGACAGGGGTCACAATGAGCAGTTCTTC. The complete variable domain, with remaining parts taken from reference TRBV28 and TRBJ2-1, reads DVKVTQSSRYLVKRTGEKVFLECVQDMDHENMFWYRQDPGLGLRLIYFSYDVKMKEKGDIPEGYSVSREKKERFSLILESASTNQTSMYLCASSSPLDRGHNEQFFGPGTRLTVL.

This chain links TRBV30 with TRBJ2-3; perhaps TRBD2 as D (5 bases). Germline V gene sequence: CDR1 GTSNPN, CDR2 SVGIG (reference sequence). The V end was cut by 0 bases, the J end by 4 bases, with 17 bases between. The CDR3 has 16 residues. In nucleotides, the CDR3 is TGTGCCTGGAGTGTAAGCGACCCCGGGGTGTCAGATACGCAGTATTTT. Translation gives CAWSVSDPGVSDTQYF.

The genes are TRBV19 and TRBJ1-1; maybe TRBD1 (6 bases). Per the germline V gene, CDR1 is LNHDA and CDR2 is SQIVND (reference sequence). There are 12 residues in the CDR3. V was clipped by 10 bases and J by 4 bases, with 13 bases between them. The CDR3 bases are TGTGCCACCCGAAGAGGGGGCACTGAAGCTTTCTTT. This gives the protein CATRRGGTEAFF.

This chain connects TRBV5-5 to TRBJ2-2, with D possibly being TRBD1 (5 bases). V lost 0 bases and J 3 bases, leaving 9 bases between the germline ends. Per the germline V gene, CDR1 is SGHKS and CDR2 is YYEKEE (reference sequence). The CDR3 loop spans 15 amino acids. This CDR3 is CASSLEGVHTGELFF. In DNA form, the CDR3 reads TGTGCCAGCAGCTTGGAAGGGGTGCACACCGGGGAGCTGTTTTTT.

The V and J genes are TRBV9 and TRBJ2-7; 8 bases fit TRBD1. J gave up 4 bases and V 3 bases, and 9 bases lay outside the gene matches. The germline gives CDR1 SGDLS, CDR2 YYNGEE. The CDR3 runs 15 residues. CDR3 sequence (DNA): TGTGCCAGCAGCGAGACAGGGGTCACGCTATACGAGCAGTACTTC. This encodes CASSETGVTLYEQYF.

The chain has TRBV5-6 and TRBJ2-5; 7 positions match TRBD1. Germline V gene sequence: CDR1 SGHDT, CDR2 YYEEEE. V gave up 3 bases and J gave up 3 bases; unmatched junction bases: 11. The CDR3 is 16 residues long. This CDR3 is CASSYRGWSSEETQYF. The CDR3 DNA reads TGTGCCAGCAGCTACAGGGGTTGGTCGTCGGAAGAGACCCAGTACTTC.

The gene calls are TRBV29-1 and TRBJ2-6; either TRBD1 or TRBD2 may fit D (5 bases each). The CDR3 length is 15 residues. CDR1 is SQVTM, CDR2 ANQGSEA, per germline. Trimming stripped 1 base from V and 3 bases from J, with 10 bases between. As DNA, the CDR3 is TGCAGCGTTGAAGCCGGGGCGTATGGGGCCAACGTCCTGACTTTC. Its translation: CSVEAGAYGANVLTF.

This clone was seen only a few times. The DNA for the CDR3 is TGTGCCAGCAGTTGGAGCGGGAACTCGAACACCGGGGAGCTGTTTTTT. As protein: CASSWSGNSNTGELFF. The V gene is TRBV27, the J gene TRBJ2-2, with 7 bases matching TRBD2. Germline CDR1 reads MNHEY; CDR2 reads SMNVEV (reference sequence). The CDR3 has 16 residues. Trimming cost V 4 bases and J 0 bases; bases outside gene matches: 5.

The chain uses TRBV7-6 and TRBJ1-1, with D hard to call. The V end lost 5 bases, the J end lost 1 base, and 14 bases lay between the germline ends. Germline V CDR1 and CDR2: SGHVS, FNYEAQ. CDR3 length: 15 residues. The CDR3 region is CASSPFELGNTEAFF. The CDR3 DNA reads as TGTGCCAGCAGCCCCTTCGAGTTGGGGAACACTGAAGCTTTCTTT.

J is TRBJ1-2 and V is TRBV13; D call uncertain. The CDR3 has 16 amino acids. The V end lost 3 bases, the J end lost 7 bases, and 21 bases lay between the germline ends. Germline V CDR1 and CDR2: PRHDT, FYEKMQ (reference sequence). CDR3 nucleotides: TGTGCCAGCAGCTTCCATAGCACTGTCCGGGTTTCTGGCTACACCTTC. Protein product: CASSFHSTVRVSGYTF.

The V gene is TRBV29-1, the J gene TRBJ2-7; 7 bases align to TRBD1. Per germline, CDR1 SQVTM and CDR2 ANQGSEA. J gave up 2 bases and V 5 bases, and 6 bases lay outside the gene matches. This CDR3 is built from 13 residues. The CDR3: CSVLTGWTYEQYF. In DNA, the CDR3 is TGCAGCGTTTTGACAGGGTGGACCTACGAGCAGTACTTC.

The CDR3 is CASSLRGQEQYF. CDR3 bases: TGTGCCAGCAGTCTGAGAGGTCAAGAGCAGTACTTC. This chain connects TRBV5-6 to TRBJ2-7; D is unresolved. V lost 5 bases, J lost 7 bases, and 13 bases lay in between. This CDR3 has 12 residues. Germline V gives CDR1 SGHDT, CDR2 YYEEEE. Full variable domain (remainder filled in from reference TRBV5-6 and TRBJ2-7): DAGVTQSPTHLIKTRGQQVTLRCSPKSGHDTVSWYQQALGQGPQFIFQYYEEEERQRGNFPDRFSGHQFPNYSSELNVNALLLGDSALYLCASSLRGQEQYFGPGTRLTVT.

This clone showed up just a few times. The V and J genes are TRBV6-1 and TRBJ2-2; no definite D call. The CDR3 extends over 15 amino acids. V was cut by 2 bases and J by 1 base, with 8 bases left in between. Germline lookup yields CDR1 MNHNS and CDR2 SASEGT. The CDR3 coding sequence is TGTGCCAGCAGTGAAACCGCCGAGAACACCGGGGAGCTGTTTTTT. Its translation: CASSETAENTGELFF.

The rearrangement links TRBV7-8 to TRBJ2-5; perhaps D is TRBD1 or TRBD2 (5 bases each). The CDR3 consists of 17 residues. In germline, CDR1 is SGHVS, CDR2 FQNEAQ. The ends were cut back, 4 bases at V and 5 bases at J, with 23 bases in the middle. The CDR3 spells CASSSYLGTAAVETQYF. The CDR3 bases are TGTGCCAGCAGCTCCTACCTCGGGACCGCGGCCGTGGAGACCCAGTACTTC.

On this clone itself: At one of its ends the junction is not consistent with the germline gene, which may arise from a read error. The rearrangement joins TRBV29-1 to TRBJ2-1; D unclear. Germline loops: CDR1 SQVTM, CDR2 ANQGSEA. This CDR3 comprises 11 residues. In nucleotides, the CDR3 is TGCAGCGTGACCCTTTACACTGAGCAGTTCTTC. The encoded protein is CSVTLYTEQFF.